This T cell receptor (beta chain) was identified during a study of post-analysis software for immune sequencing data. Findings and limits, study-wide: TRBV5-6, TRBV5-1 and TRBV20-1 belonged to a set of a few TRBV segments that were more frequent in patients than controls.

Researchers reported that TCR beta cDNA libraries carried unique molecular identifiers. TCRdb reprocessed the PCR reads with MiXCR, giving one entry per CDR3 protein. Among 650,000 to 850,000 distinct CDR3 sequences listed, 53% were seen once. As for this clonotype: No antigen is known for it.

The CDR3 contains 13 residues. Germline V gene lookup returns CDR1 DFQATT and CDR2 SNEGSKA (reference sequence). Trimming left V 3 bases short and J 7 bases short, with 15 bases between. Specimen: blood. The gene calls are TRBV20-1 and TRBJ1-2; weak D call: TRBD1 (5 bases). This TCR derives from a girl between 10 and 17 years old with multiple sclerosis. CDR3 nucleotide sequence: TGCAGTGCTAGTCGCCAGGGAGTGGGTGGCTACACCTTC. Its protein product is CSASRQGVGGYTF.